The rows below give T cell receptor beta chains drawn from one sample of a study of blood T cell repertoires in COVID-19. Clones were sequenced by immunoSEQ multiplex PCR, and TCRdb holds only the in-frame ones, with some missing. The sample includes a few hundred thousand clones, more than 80% of them seen just once. Sequenced material: PBMCs or T cells enriched from blood (not recorded which). Receptors were obtained from a man younger than 45 who had recovered from COVID-19. Each CDR3 is given with its conserved first and last residue. The D gene is left open where the match is weak. Some rows have no size entry. The others give once, few or many, or a class for an expanded clone.

NA,TRBV19,TRBJ2-7,NA,TGTGCCAGTAGTATAGGAGTCTGGTACGAGCAGTACTTC,CASSIGVWYEQYF
NA,TRBV18,TRBJ2-3,NA,TGTGCCAGCTCACCACCCTTGCAGGGGCCAGATACGCAGTATTTT,CASSPPLQGPDTQYF
NA,TRBV5-4,TRBJ2-7,TRBD1,TGTGCCAGCAGCCCCCGGGACAGGGTTAGCGAGCAGTACTTC,CASSPRDRVSEQYF
NA,TRBV4-1,TRBJ2-5,NA,TGCGCCAGCAGCCATCTGGAGACCCAGTACTTC,CASSHLETQYF
NA,TRBV4-3,TRBJ2-3,NA,TGCGCCAGCAGTCGGACAGAGAGTCCCACAGATACGCAGTATTTT,CASSRTESPTDTQYF
NA,TRBV24-1,TRBJ1-2,TRBD1,TGTGCCACCAGCGGACCGGACAGGCGAGGGAGCTACACCTTC,CATSGPDRRGSYTF
once,TRBV5-1,TRBJ2-5,TRBD1,TGCGCCAGCAGCTTACAGACAGGGGGCCAAGAGACCCAGTACTTC,CASSLQTGGQETQYF
NA,TRBV14,TRBJ2-5,NA,TGTGCCAGCACCCTTTCGACCCAGTACTTC,CASTLSTQYF
few,TRBV27,TRBJ1-2,TRBD1,TGTGCCAACACCGGGACAGGGCTAGGGGGCTACACCTTC,CANTGTGLGGYTF
NA,TRBV21-1,TRBJ1-5,NA,TGTGCCAGCAGCAAACCGGGACAGGGTTGCAATCAGCCCCAGCATTTT,CASSKPGQGCNQPQHF
NA,TRBV30,TRBJ2-1,TRBD1,TGTGCCTGGAGTGGGTCAGGGGGCCTTACAAGTGAGCAGTTCTTC,CAWSGSGGLTSEQFF
NA,TRBV28,TRBJ2-3,NA,TGTGCCAGCAGTTTAGGTTACTCACTCACAGATACGCAGTATTTT,CASSLGYSLTDTQYF
NA,TRBV5-1,TRBJ2-7,TRBD2,TGCGCCAGCAGCTTGAGCGGGGCCTACGAGCAGTACTTC,CASSLSGAYEQYF
NA,TRBV5-1,TRBJ1-1,NA,TGCGCCAGCAGTCGTAAAACAGACACTGAAGCTTTCTTT,CASSRKTDTEAFF
NA,TRBV7-2,TRBJ2-7,NA,TGTGCCAGCAGCCTAAAGACAGGTCCCATCTACGAGCAGTACTTC,CASSLKTGPIYEQYF
NA,TRBV30,TRBJ1-4,TRBD1,TGTGCCTGGACCAGGACAGGGCCGTTTGAAAAACTGTTTTTT,CAWTRTGPFEKLFF
NA,TRBV21-1,TRBJ2-5,NA,TGTGCCAGCAGCAAATGGGGCGGTGGAGGCAGGGGAGAGACCCAGTACTTC,CASSKWGGGGRGETQYF
NA,TRBV9,TRBJ2-1,TRBD2,TGTGCCAGCAGCCCCCGACTTAGACTAGCGGGAGGGTATGAGCAGTTCTTC,CASSPRLRLAGGYEQFF
once,TRBV4-1,TRBJ1-5,TRBD1,TGCGCCAGCAGCCAAGAGAAGGGGGCGAGCAATCAGCCCCAGCATTTT,CASSQEKGASNQPQHF
few,TRBV12-3/TRBV12-4,TRBJ1-1,NA,TGTGCCAGCCAGGGGCTGTTGAACACTGAAGCTTTCTTT,CASQGLLNTEAFF
NA,TRBV7-2,TRBJ2-7,TRBD2,TGTGCCAGCAGCTTGGGGACTAGCCCCTACGAGCAGTACTTC,CASSLGTSPYEQYF
NA,TRBV28,TRBJ2-1,TRBD1,TGTGCCAGCAGTTTGCCGGACAGGGGGCAAAATGAGCAGTTCTTC,CASSLPDRGQNEQFF
NA,TRBV9,TRBJ1-1,NA,TGTGCCAGCAGCGGAACACCAGGGAAGGGCACTGAAGCTTTCTTT,CASSGTPGKGTEAFF
NA,TRBV7-2,TRBJ1-5,TRBD1,TGTGCCAGCAGCTCAGGGGGAGTGGGACAGCCCCAGCATTTT,CASSSGGVGQPQHF
NA,TRBV7-9,TRBJ2-7,TRBD1,TGTGCCAGCAGCTTTGGAGACAGGGTCGTCGACGAGCAGTACTTC,CASSFGDRVVDEQYF
NA,TRBV5-4,TRBJ1-1,NA,TGTGCCAGCAGCCCGACAGAGAACACTGAAGCTTTCTTT,CASSPTENTEAFF
NA,TRBV30,TRBJ2-2,NA,TGTGCCTGGAGTCCCCAGCGGGTTACCGGGGAGCTGTTTTTT,CAWSPQRVTGELFF
NA,TRBV6-2/TRBV6-3,TRBJ2-7,TRBD1,TGTGCCAGCAGTTGGACAGGGGGCAGGTACGAGCAGTACTTC,CASSWTGGRYEQYF
few,TRBV4-2,TRBJ2-3,TRBD1,TGTGCCAGCAGCCTTACAGGGGGAGATACGCAGTATTTT,CASSLTGGDTQYF
NA,TRBV27,TRBJ2-1,TRBD2,TGTGCCAGCAGTTTATTGCGGGGGGCCGCGTCAGTCAATGAGCAGTTCTTC,CASSLLRGAASVNEQFF
NA,TRBV7-2,TRBJ2-7,TRBD2,TGTGCCAGCAGCTTAGAGGGAGGGCCCCACGAGCAGTACTTC,CASSLEGGPHEQYF
NA,TRBV29-1,TRBJ1-1,NA,TGCAGCGCCTTGAACACTGAAGCTTTCTTT,CSALNTEAFF
NA,TRBV5-1,TRBJ2-5,TRBD1,TGCGCCAGCAGCTTGGCTCCGGGACAGGGGCACCAAGAGACCCAGTACTTC,CASSLAPGQGHQETQYF
NA,TRBV30,TRBJ1-2,TRBD1,TGTGCCTGGGATCAAGGACAGGGGTATAATGAGGGCTACACCTTC,CAWDQGQGYNEGYTF
NA,TRBV5-4,TRBJ1-2,NA,TGTGCCAGCAGCTTGCAGGGCTCTAACTATGGCTACACCTTC,CASSLQGSNYGYTF
NA,TRBV3-1/TRBV3-2,TRBJ2-7,TRBD1,TGTGCCAGCAGCCAATCGACAGGGTACGAGCAGTACTTC,CASSQSTGYEQYF
few,TRBV5-1,TRBJ2-7,NA,TGCGCCAGCAGCTCCGGCCTTCAGGGCTCCTACGAGCAGTACTTC,CASSSGLQGSYEQYF
NA,TRBV10-2,TRBJ2-4,NA,TGCGCCAGCAACCAAGTCGGGGGAATAGCCAAAAACATTCAGTACTTC,CASNQVGGIAKNIQYF
NA,TRBV5-6,TRBJ1-2,TRBD1,TGTGCCAGCAGCCCGAGAGGGACAGGGTCCAGAAACTATGGCTACACCTTC,CASSPRGTGSRNYGYTF
NA,TRBV7-2,TRBJ2-7,NA,TGTGCCAGCAGCTTAGTAGCGGACTCCTACGAGCAGTACTTC,CASSLVADSYEQYF